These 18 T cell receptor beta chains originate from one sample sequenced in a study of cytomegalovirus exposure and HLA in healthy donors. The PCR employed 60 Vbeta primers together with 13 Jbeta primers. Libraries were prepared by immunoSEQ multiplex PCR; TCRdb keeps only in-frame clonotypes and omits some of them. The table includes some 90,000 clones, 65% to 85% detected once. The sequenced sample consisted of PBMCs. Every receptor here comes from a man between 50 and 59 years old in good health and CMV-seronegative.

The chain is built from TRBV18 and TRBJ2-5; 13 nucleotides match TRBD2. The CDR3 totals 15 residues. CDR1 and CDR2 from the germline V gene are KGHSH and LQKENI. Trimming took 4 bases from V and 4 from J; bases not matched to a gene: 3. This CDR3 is CASSLRLAGGETQYF. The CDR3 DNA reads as TGTGCCAGCTCACTTCGACTAGCGGGAGGAGAGACCCAGTACTTC.

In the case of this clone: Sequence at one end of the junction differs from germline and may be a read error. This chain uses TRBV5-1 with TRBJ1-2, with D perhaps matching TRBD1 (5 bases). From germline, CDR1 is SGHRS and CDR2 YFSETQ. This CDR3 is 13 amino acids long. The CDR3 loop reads CASSLGQNHGYPF. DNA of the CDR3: TGCGCCAGCAGCTTGGGACAGAACCATGGCTACCCCTTC.

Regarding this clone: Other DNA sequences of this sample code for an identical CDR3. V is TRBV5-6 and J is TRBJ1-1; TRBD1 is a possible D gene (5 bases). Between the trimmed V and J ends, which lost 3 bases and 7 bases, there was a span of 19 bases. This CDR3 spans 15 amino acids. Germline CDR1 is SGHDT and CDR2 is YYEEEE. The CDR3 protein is CASSYRQTRTNEAFF. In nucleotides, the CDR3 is TGTGCCAGCAGCTACCGACAGACCAGAACAAATGAAGCTTTCTTT.

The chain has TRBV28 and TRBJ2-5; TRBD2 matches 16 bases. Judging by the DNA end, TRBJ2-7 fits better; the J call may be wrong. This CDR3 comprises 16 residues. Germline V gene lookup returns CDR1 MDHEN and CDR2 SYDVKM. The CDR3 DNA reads TGTGCCAGCTGGGGACTAGCGGGAGGGAACTCCTACGAGCAGTACTTC. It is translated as CASWGLAGGNSYEQYF.

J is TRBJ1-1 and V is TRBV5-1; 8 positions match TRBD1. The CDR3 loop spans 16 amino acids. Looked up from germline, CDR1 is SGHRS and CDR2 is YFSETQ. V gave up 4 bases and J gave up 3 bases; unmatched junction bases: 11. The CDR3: CASSPPGTGRDTEAFF. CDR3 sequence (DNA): TGCGCCAGCAGCCCACCCGGGACAGGAAGGGACACTGAAGCTTTCTTT.

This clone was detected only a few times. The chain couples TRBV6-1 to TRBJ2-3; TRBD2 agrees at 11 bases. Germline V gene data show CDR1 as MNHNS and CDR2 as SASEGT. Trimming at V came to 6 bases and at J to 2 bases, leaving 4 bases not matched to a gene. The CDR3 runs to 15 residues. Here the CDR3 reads CASRHSGRATDTQYF. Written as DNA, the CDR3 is TGTGCCAGCAGACATAGCGGGAGGGCCACAGATACGCAGTATTTT.

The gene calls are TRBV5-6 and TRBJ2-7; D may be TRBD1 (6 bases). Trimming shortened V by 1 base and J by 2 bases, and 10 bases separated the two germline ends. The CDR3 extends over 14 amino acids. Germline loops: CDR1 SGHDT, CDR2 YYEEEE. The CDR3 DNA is TGTGCCAGCAGCTTGCGGGACACTACCTACGAGCAGTACTTC. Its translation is CASSLRDTTYEQYF.

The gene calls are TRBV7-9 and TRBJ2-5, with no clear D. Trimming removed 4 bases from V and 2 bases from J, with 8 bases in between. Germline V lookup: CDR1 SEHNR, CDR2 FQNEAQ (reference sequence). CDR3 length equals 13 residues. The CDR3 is CASSSRKQETQYF. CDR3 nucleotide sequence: TGTGCCAGCAGCTCTAGGAAGCAAGAGACCCAGTACTTC.

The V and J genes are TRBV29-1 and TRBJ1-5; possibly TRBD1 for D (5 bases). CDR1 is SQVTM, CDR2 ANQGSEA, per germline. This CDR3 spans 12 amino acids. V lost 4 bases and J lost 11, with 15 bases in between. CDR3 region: CSVAVPKGAQHF. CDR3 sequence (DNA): TGCAGCGTTGCCGTCCCGAAAGGGGCCCAGCATTTT. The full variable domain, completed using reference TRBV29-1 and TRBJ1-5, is SAVISQKPSRDICQRGTSLTIQCQVDSQVTMMFWYRQQPGQSLTLIATANQGSEATYESGFVIDKFPISRPNLTFSTLTVSNMSPEDSSIYLCSVAVPKGAQHFGDGTRLSIL.

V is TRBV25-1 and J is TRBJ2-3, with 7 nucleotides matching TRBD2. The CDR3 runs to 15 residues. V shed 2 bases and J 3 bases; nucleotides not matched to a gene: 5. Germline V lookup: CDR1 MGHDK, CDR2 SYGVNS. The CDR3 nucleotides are TGTGCCAGCAGTGAAGGAGCGGGACCAACAGATACGCAGTATTTT. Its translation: CASSEGAGPTDTQYF.

The CDR3 is CASAKAPTSGETQYF. The CDR3 coding sequence is TGTGCCAGCGCCAAGGCCCCGACTAGCGGAGAGACCCAGTACTTC. The V and J genes are TRBV2 and TRBJ2-5; 9 nucleotides align to TRBD2. Germline CDR1 reads SNHLY; CDR2 reads FYNNEI. CDR3 length: 15 amino acids. Unmatched junction bases numbered 11, after V lost 8 bases and J lost 4 bases.

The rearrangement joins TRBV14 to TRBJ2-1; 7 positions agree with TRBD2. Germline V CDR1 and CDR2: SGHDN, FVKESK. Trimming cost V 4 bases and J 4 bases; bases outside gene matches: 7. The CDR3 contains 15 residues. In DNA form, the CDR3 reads TGTGCCAGCAGCCCTGCTAGCGGTCGATACAATGAGCAGTTCTTC. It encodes CASSPASGRYNEQFF.

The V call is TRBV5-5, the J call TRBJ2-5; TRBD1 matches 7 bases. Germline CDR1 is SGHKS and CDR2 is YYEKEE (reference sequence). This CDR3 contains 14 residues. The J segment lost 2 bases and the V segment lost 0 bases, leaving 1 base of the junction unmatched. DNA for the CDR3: TGTGCCAGCAGCTTGGCGGGACAGCAAGAGACCCAGTACTTC. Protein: CASSLAGQQETQYF.

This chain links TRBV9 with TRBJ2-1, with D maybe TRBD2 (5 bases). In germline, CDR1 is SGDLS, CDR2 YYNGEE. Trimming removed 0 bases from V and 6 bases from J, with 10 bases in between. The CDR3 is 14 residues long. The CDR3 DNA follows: TGTGCCAGCAGCGTAGTAGGACTCTTCAATGAGCAGTTCTTC. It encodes CASSVVGLFNEQFF.

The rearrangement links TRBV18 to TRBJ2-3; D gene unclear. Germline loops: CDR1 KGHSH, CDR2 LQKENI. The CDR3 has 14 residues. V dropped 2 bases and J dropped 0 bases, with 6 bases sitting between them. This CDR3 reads CASSPGRSTDTQYF. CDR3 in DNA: TGTGCCAGCTCACCAGGGCGAAGCACAGATACGCAGTATTTT.

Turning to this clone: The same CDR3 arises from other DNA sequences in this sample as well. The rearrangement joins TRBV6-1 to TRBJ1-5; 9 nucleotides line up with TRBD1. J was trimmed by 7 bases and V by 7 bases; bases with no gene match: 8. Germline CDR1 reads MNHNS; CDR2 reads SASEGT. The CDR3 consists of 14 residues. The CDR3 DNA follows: TGTGCCAGCACCGAGACAGGGGGGGGCCAGCCCCAGCATTTT. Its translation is CASTETGGGQPQHF.

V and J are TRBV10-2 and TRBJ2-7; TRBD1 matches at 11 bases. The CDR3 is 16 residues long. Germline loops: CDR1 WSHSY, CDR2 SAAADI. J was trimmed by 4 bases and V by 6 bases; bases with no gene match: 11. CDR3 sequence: CASSSFGQGALYEQYF. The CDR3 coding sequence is TGCGCCAGCAGCTCCTTTGGACAGGGGGCTTTGTACGAGCAGTACTTC.

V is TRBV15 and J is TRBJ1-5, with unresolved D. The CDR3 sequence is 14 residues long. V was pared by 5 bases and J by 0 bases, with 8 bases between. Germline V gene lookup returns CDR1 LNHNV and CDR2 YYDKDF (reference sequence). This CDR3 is CATSAESSNQPQHF. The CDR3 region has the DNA TGTGCCACCAGCGCAGAATCTAGCAATCAGCCCCAGCATTTT.